A single sample is the source of the 13 T cell receptor delta chains below, sequenced in a study of gamma-delta T cells after stem cell transplantation. TCRdb reran clone calling via CATT on the RT-PCR reads. There are about 3,000 delta-chain clones in the sample; less than 9.5% occur only once, and about a tenth lies in the top ten. The sequenced sample consisted of gamma-delta T cells. The receptors stem from a human donor. It is not recorded whose cells these are; they may come from a transplant donor.

There are a few counts of this clone. It differs at one base from a far larger clone, so likely a read error. The chain couples TRDV2 to TRDJ2, with TRDD3 matching over 9 bases. CDR1 and CDR2 from the germline V gene are GEAIGNYY and EKD. CDR3 length: 15 residues. The CDR3: CACDTVGIRAAQPFF. DNA of the CDR3: TGTGCCTGTGACACCGTGGGGATACGCGCGGCACAACCCTTCTTT.

This clone is deemed large (0.1 to 1%). The V call is TRDV2, the J call TRDJ1; 8 nucleotides align to TRDD3. The trim removed 2 bases at V and 0 bases at J, leaving 1 base unmatched. The CDR3 has 14 amino acids. The germline gives CDR1 GEAIGNYY, CDR2 EKD. In nucleotides, the CDR3 is TGTGCCTGTGACAAACTGGGGGACACCGATAAACTCATCTTT. Encoded protein: CACDKLGDTDKLIF.

This clone has just a few counts. The protein TCRdb gives is from a much larger clone and does not agree with this DNA's translation at residue 9, likely a read error; the protein shown here comes from the DNA. The chain employs TRDV2 and TRDJ1, with 7 bases that match TRDD3. J lost 4 bases, V lost 2 bases, and 18 bases had no gene match. Germline CDR1 GEAIGNYY, CDR2 EKD. The CDR3 is 18 residues long. In DNA form, the CDR3 reads TGTGCCTGTGACAGATTCAACTGGAGGATACGTGCTCACGATAAACTCATCTTT. Its protein product is CACDRFNWRIRAHDKLIF.

Points on this clone: A far larger clone differs by one base, so this is likely a read error. CDR3: CARDTGSRTGGFPHTDKLIF. The CDR3 region has the DNA TGTGCCCGTGACACCGGTTCGAGGACTGGGGGATTTCCCCACACCGATAAACTCATCTTT. V is TRDV2 and J is TRDJ1; 10 bases agree with TRDD3. The CDR3 runs 20 residues. Germline V gene sequence: CDR1 GEAIGNYY, CDR2 EKD.

This clone showed up just a few times. The TCRdb protein, from a much larger clone, departs from this DNA's translation at residue 14, likely by read error; the protein shown derives from the DNA. The V gene is TRDV2, the J gene TRDJ1, with a weak D call TRDD3 (6 bases). Per the germline V gene, CDR1 is GEAIGNYY and CDR2 is EKD. The CDR3 consists of 18 residues. The CDR3 protein is CACDTGGGRGSETVKLIF. In DNA form, the CDR3 reads TGTGCCTGTGACACCGGTGGGGGTCGTGGGAGTGAAACCGTTAAACTCATCTTT.

CDR3 protein: CALGELHRLGMINPYTDKLIF. The CDR3 DNA sequence: TGTGCTCTTGGGGAGCTCCACCGGCTGGGGATGATAAACCCGTACACCGATAAACTCATCTTT. This chain connects TRDV1 to TRDJ1; possibly TRDD3 for D (6 bases). Germline assignment: CDR1 TSWWSYY and CDR2 QGS. The CDR3 sequence is 21 residues long. V was pared by 3 bases and J by 0 bases, with 29 bases between.

Concerning this clone: A far larger clone is one nucleotide away, so this likely arose from a read error. The chain has TRDV2 and TRDJ3, with TRDD3 identical over 13 bases. Germline V gene data show CDR1 as GEAIGNYY and CDR2 as EKD. The CDR3 contains 20 residues. CDR3 residues: CACDTATGGYASWYTRQMFF. In DNA, the CDR3 is TGTGCCTGTGACACCGCTACTGGGGGATACGCCTCCTGGTACACCCGACAGATGTTTTTC.

Only a few counts were recorded for this clone. A much larger clone sits a single nucleotide away, making a read error possible. The chain recombines TRAV29/DV5 with TRDJ1, with 7 bases aligning to TRDD3. Germline V gives CDR1 NSMFDY, CDR2 ISSIKDK. The CDR3 consists of 15 residues. CDR3 DNA sequence: TGTGCAGCAAGCAGTACTGGGGCCCTTGACGATAAACCCATCTTT. Translated, it gives CAASSTGALDDKPIF.

This clone has just a few counts. This chain connects TRDV1 to TRDJ1; the D gene is possibly TRDD2 (5 bases). CDR3 length equals 20 residues. The germline CDR1 and CDR2 sequences are TSWWSYY and QGS. Trimming removed 3 bases at V and 0 bases at J, with 26 bases between. This chain's CDR3 is CALGDLQPFTKGFYTDKLIF. In DNA, the CDR3 is TGTGCTCTTGGGGACCTTCAGCCTTTCACAAAGGGGTTTTACACCGATAAACTCATCTTT.

As concerns this clone: The protein in TCRdb stems from a much larger clone and differs at residue 15 from this DNA's translation, likely a read error; here the protein is translated from the DNA. This chain's CDR3 is CACDYWGSSWDTRQTFF. The CDR3 DNA reads as TGTGCCTGTGACTACTGGGGGAGCTCCTGGGACACCCGACAGACGTTTTTC. The chain is built from TRDV2 and TRDJ3, with TRDD3 matching over 9 bases. This CDR3 has 17 amino acids. Per the germline V gene, CDR1 is GEAIGNYY and CDR2 is EKD.

This clone was seen a few times. Translating this DNA gives a protein that differs at residue 3 from the TCRdb one, which belongs to a much larger clone; a read error is likely, and the protein shown is this translation. V is TRDV2 and J is TRDJ3, with TRDD3 matching over 10 bases. This CDR3 contains 18 residues. CDR1 and CDR2 from the germline V gene are GEAIGNYY and EKD. CDR3 residues: CARDTVGDTSWDTRQMFF. CDR3 coding DNA: TGTGCCCGTGACACCGTGGGGGATACCTCCTGGGACACCCGACAGATGTTTTTC.

This clone counts as medium-sized. The chain is built from TRDV1 and TRDJ1; TRDD3 matches at 7 bases. Germline V gives CDR1 TSWWSYY, CDR2 QGS. The V and J ends lost 3 bases and 0 bases, in that order; junction bases with no gene match: 16. The CDR3 runs to 19 residues. CDR3 DNA sequence: TGTGCTCTTGGGGAGCGCCTGGGCGTATGGGGGAAGTACACCGATAAACTCATCTTT. It yields the protein CALGERLGVWGKYTDKLIF.

There are a few counts of this clone. A much larger clone lies one base from this, so it may be a read error. The chain links TRDV2 to TRDJ3; D gene unclear. The CDR3 sequence is 16 residues long. Germline CDR1 and CDR2: GEAIGNYY and EKD. The CDR3 sequence is CARDSWNSWDTRQMFF. The CDR3 DNA reads TGTGCCCGTGACTCCTGGAACTCCTGGGACACCCGACAGATGTTTTTC.